The entry that follows covers one T cell receptor beta chain sequence. TCRdb's copy holds only in-frame clones and misses some; the assay was immunoSEQ multiplex PCR. The table has some 350,000 clones, 80% to 90% seen once. The data were obtained in a study of blood T cell repertoires in COVID-19. The sample comprised PBMCs or T cells enriched from blood (not recorded which). The origin of this receptor is a woman aged 25 to 39 who had recovered from COVID-19.

The CDR3 loop is CASSAVAASDYGYTF. CDR3 DNA sequence: TGCGCCAGCAGCGCGGTGGCGGCCAGCGACTATGGCTACACCTTC. The V and J genes are TRBV4-1 and TRBJ1-2; no definite D call. Per germline, CDR1 MGHRA and CDR2 YSYEKL. The germline V and J ends were trimmed by 5 bases and 3 bases, with 16 bases remaining between them. CDR3 length: 15 residues.